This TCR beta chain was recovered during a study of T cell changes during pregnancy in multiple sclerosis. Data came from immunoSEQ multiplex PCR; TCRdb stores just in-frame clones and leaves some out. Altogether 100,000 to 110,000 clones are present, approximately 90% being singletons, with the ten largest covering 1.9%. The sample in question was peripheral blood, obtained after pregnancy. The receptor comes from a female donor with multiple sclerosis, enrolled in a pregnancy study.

Here the CDR3 DNA reads TGCGCCAGCAGCTTGGACGGGAAGAACACTGAAGCTTTCTTT. Its translation is CASSLDGKNTEAFF. The J gene is TRBJ1-1, the V gene TRBV5-1, with no clear D. Between the trimmed V and J ends, which lost 0 bases and 1 base, there was a span of 7 bases. The CDR3 length is 14 residues. CDR1 is SGHRS, CDR2 YFSETQ, per germline.